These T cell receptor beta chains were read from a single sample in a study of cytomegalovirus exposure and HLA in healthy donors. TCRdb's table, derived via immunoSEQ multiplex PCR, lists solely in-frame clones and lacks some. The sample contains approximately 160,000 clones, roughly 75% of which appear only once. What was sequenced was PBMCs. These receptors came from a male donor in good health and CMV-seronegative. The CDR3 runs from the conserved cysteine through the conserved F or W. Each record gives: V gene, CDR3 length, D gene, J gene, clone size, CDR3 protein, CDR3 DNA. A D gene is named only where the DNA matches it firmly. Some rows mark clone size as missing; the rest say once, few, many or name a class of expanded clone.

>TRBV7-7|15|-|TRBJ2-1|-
CASSPPDYPYNEQFF
TGTGCCAGCAGCCCGCCGGACTATCCCTACAATGAGCAGTTCTTC
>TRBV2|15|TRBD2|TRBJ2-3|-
CASSLLAGGRDTQYF
TGTGCCAGCTCCCTACTAGCGGGGGGGCGAGATACGCAGTATTTT
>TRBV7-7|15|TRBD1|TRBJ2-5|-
CASSLDGQGPETQYF
TGTGCCAGCAGCTTGGATGGACAGGGCCCTGAGACCCAGTACTTC
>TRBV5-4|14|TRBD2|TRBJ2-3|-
CASSNSGDTDTQYF
TGTGCCAGCAGCAATAGCGGGGACACAGATACGCAGTATTTT
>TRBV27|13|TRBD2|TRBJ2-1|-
CASRGSGSNEQFF
TGTGCCAGCAGAGGTAGCGGGAGCAATGAGCAGTTCTTC
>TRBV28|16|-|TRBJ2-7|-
CASSPLTRSLSGEQYF
TGTGCCAGCAGTCCCCTGACTAGAAGTCTGTCAGGCGAGCAGTACTTC
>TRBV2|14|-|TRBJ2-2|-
CASSNQGNTGELFF
TGTGCCAGCAGTAATCAGGGAAACACCGGGGAGCTGTTTTTT
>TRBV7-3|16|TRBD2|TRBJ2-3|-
CASSLTGGRITDTQYF
TGTGCCAGCAGCTTAACCGGCGGGAGGATCACAGATACGCAGTATTTT
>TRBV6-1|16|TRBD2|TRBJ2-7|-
CASSEYVAGALATQYF
TGTGCCAGCAGTGAATATGTAGCGGGAGCATTAGCTACGCAGTACTTC
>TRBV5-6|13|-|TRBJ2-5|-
CASSPQGYETQYF
TGTGCCAGCAGCCCTCAGGGTTACGAGACCCAGTACTTC
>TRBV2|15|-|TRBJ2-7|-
CASSEGGTNSYEQYF
TGTGCCAGCTCTGAGGGAGGGACAAATTCCTACGAGCAGTACTTC
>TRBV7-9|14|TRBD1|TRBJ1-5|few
CASSLDRGSQPQHF
TGTGCCAGCAGCTTAGACAGGGGGAGTCAGCCCCAGCATTTT
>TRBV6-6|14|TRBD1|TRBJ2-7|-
CAIRSGDRGYEQYF
TGTGCCATCAGGTCCGGGGACAGGGGCTACGAGCAGTACTTC
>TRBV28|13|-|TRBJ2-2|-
CASEAPNTGELFF
TGTGCCAGCGAGGCGCCGAACACCGGGGAGCTGTTTTTT
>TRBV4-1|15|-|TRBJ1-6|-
CASSQDRSYNSPLHF
TGCGCCAGCAGCCAGGACAGATCTTATAATTCACCCCTCCACTTT
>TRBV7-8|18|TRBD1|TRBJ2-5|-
CASSPIRPRGRGTETQYF
TGTGCCAGCAGCCCAATACGCCCTCGGGGCAGGGGGACGGAGACCCAGTACTTC
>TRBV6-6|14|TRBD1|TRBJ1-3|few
CASSLTGIRGTIYF
TGTGCCAGCAGTTTGACAGGGATCAGAGGCACCATATATTTT
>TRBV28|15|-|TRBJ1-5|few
CASSAQGSWGQPQHF
TGTGCCAGCAGTGCCCAGGGGTCCTGGGGGCAGCCCCAGCATTTT
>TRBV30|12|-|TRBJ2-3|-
CAWKGGGDTQYF
TGTGCCTGGAAAGGCGGAGGGGATACGCAGTATTTT
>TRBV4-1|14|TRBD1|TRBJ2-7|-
CASSQGQTGYEQYF
TGCGCCAGCAGCCAGGGACAGACCGGCTACGAGCAGTACTTC
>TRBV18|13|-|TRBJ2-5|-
CASSGDSGETQYF
TGTGCCAGCTCCGGTGACTCCGGGGAGACCCAGTACTTC
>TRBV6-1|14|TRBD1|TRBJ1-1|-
CASIRDRVFTEAFF
TGTGCTAGCATCAGAGACAGGGTGTTCACTGAAGCTTTCTTT
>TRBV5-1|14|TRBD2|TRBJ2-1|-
CASSGGTSYNEQFF
TGCGCCAGCAGCGGGGGGACTAGCTACAATGAGCAGTTCTTC
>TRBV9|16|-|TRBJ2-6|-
CASSPRSMTGANVLTF
TGTGCCAGCAGCCCGAGAAGCATGACTGGGGCCAACGTCCTGACTTTC
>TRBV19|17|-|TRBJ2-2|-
CASSKPWGTPNTGELFF
TGTGCCAGTAGTAAGCCATGGGGGACACCGAACACCGGGGAGCTGTTTTTT
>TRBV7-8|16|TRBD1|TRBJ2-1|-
CASSLMAQGALGEQFF
TGTGCCAGCAGCCTCATGGCACAGGGGGCGTTGGGTGAGCAGTTCTTC
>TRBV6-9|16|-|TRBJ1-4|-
CASRIPLAGTKGKLFF
TGTGCCAGCAGGATACCTCTAGCCGGGACAAAAGGAAAACTGTTTTTT
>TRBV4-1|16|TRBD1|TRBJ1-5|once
CASSQEQAGGNQPQHF
TGCGCCAGCAGCCAAGAGCAGGCAGGGGGAAATCAGCCCCAGCATTTT
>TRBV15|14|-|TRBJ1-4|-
CATSRDRGNEKLFF
TGTGCCACCAGCAGAGACAGGGGTAATGAAAAACTGTTTTTT
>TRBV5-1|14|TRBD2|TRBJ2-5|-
CASSLGGGKETQYF
TGCGCCAGCAGCTTGGGCGGGGGGAAAGAGACCCAGTACTTC
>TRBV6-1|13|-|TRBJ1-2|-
CASSEDRNYGYTF
TGTGCCAGCAGTGAAGACAGGAACTATGGCTACACCTTC
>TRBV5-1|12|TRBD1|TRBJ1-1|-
CASRDRSTEAFF
TGCGCCAGCAGGGACAGGTCGACTGAAGCTTTCTTT
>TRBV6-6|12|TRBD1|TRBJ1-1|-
CASSLGQGGAFF
TGTGCCAGCAGTTTAGGACAGGGCGGAGCTTTCTTT
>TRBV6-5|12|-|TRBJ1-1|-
CASSSPPGKAFF
TGTGCCAGCAGTTCACCACCGGGGAAAGCTTTCTTT
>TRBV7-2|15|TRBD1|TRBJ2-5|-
CASSLKTGEYETQYF
TGTGCCAGCAGCTTAAAGACAGGGGAGTATGAGACCCAGTACTTC
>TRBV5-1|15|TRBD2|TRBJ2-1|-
CASSFGGASYNEQFF
TGCGCCAGCAGCTTCGGGGGGGCCTCCTACAATGAGCAGTTCTTC
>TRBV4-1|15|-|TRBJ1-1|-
CASSQVVSRAAEAFF
TGCGCCAGCAGCCAAGTGGTGTCCAGGGCGGCTGAAGCTTTCTTT
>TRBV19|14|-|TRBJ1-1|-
CASSIGHLNTEAFF
TGTGCCAGTAGTATCGGACACTTGAACACTGAAGCTTTCTTT
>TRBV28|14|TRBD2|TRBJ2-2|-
CASSFGGADGELFF
TGTGCCAGCAGTTTCGGGGGGGCGGACGGGGAGCTGTTTTTT
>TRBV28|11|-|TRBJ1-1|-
CASTVRTEAFF
TGTGCCAGCACCGTGCGCACTGAAGCTTTCTTT
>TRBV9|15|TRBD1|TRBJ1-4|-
CASSVGGQGGEKLFF
TGTGCCAGCAGCGTAGGGGGACAGGGAGGTGAAAAACTGTTTTTT
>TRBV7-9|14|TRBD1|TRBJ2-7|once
CASSLGSGGSEQYF
TGTGCCAGCAGCTTAGGCTCAGGGGGCAGCGAGCAGTACTTC
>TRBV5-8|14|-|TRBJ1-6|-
CASSRVSYNSPLHF
TGTGCCAGCTCCCGGGTATCCTATAATTCACCCCTCCACTTT
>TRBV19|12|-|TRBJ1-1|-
CASSLGLTEAFF
TGTGCCAGTAGTCTCGGACTGACTGAAGCTTTCTTT
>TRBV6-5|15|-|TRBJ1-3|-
CASSSDRSSGNTIYF
TGTGCCAGCAGCTCTGACAGATCCTCTGGAAACACCATATATTTT
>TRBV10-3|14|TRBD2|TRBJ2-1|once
CAISPSGGASEQFF
TGTGCCATCAGCCCTAGCGGGGGGGCCAGTGAGCAGTTCTTC
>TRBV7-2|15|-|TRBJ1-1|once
CASSLVGAVGTEAFF
TGTGCCAGCAGCTTAGTGGGGGCTGTAGGTACTGAAGCTTTCTTT
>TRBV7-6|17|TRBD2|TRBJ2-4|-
CATFLAGGNLAKNIQYF
TGTGCCACCTTTCTAGCGGGAGGGAATCTAGCCAAAAACATTCAGTACTTC
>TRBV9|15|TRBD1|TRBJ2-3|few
CASSVGGQGTDTQYF
TGTGCCAGCAGCGTAGGGGGACAGGGAACAGATACGCAGTATTTT
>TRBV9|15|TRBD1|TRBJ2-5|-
CASSVEGTGQETQYF
TGTGCCAGCAGCGTAGAGGGGACAGGCCAAGAGACCCAGTACTTC
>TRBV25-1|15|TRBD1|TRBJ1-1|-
CASSVQGARGTEAFF
TGTGCCAGCAGTGTTCAGGGGGCTCGAGGCACTGAAGCTTTCTTT
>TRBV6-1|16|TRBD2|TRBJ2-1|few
CASSEPGLAAYNEQFF
TGTGCCAGCAGTGAACCGGGACTAGCGGCCTACAATGAGCAGTTCTTC
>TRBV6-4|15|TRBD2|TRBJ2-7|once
CASSESAAGVYEQYF
TGTGCCAGCAGTGAAAGCGCAGCGGGAGTCTACGAGCAGTACTTC
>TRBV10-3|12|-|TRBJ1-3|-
CAISELGNTIYF
TGTGCCATCAGTGAGCTGGGAAACACCATATATTTT
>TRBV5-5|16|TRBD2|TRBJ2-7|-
CASSPRTSGGAREQYF
TGTGCCAGCAGCCCTCGGACTAGCGGGGGGGCACGGGAGCAGTACTTC
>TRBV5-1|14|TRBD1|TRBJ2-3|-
CASRPGGSTDTQYF
TGCGCCAGCAGGCCAGGGGGCAGCACAGATACGCAGTATTTT
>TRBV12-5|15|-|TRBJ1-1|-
CASGLVLGGVTEAFF
TGTGCTAGTGGTTTGGTTTTGGGAGGGGTCACTGAAGCTTTCTTT
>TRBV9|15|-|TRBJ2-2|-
CASSVLLGHTGELFF
TGTGCCAGCAGCGTCCTCTTGGGGCACACCGGGGAGCTGTTTTTT
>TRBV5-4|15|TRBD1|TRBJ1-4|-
CASSFRQGEGEKLFF
TGTGCCAGCAGCTTTAGACAGGGCGAGGGAGAAAAACTGTTTTTT
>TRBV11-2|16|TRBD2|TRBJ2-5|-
CASSLALAGAQETQYF
TGTGCCAGCAGCTTAGCGCTAGCGGGGGCCCAAGAGACCCAGTACTTC